The present T cell receptor beta chain was sequenced within a study of early T cells in non-severe SARS-CoV-2 infection. Study observations and caveats: VDJdb-based annotation leaned toward anti-spike CD8 responses and missed private and CD4 specificities.

TCRdb ran MiXCR on the 5' RACE reads and lists one entry per CDR3 protein. Among under 65,000 distinct CDR3 sequences, about 11% were seen once, and the ten largest hold less than 9.5%. The V end lost 0 bases, the J end lost 5 bases, and 13 bases lay between the germline ends. Germline values: CDR1 WSHSY, CDR2 SAAADI. The CDR3 covers 15 residues. On this clonotype itself: Its target is unknown.

Sequencing was done on a sample of whole blood. The rearrangement links TRBV10-2 to TRBJ1-1; perhaps TRBD1 as D (6 bases). The sequence was obtained from an adult who was a healthcare worker with PCR-confirmed SARS-CoV-2 infection or an uninfected control (not recorded which). As DNA, the CDR3 is TGCGCCAGCAGTGAGTCCCCGGGGGGCGGAACTGAAGCTTTCTTT. Translation: CASSESPGGGTEAFF.